Each of the 8 T cell receptor beta chains below was sequenced from the same sample in a study of shared clonotypes between healthy human individuals. Using immunoSEQ multiplex PCR, the repertoire was profiled, and TCRdb retains in-frame clones only, with some absent. The sample comprises 400,000 to 550,000 clones, 79% of which are singletons, and approximately 12% rests with the top ten. The specimen sequenced was PBMCs. These receptors all come from a woman in her 40s in good health. Some clones in this sample may be carry-over from other donors' samples.

The chain combines TRBV18 with TRBJ2-5; TRBD2 matches at 9 bases. The germline gives CDR1 KGHSH, CDR2 LQKENI. The CDR3 is 15 residues long. J gave up 2 bases and V 4 bases, and 5 bases lay outside the gene matches. The CDR3 region is CASSRLAGYQETQYF. The CDR3 nucleotides read TGTGCCAGCTCACGCCTAGCGGGATATCAAGAGACCCAGTACTTC. Filled out from reference TRBV18 and TRBJ2-5, the complete variable domain reads NAGVMQNPRHLVRRRGQEARLRCSPMKGHSHVYWYRQLPEEGLKFMVYLQKENIIDESGMPKERFSAEFPKEGPSILRIQQVVRGDSAAYFCASSRLAGYQETQYFGPGTRLLVL.

The J gene is TRBJ2-3, the V gene TRBV7-9, with D possibly TRBD1 on 7 matching bases. Germline loops: CDR1 SEHNR, CDR2 FQNEAQ (reference sequence). This CDR3 spans 17 amino acids. Trimming cost V 5 bases and J 3 bases, with 21 bases left between them. CDR3 in DNA: TGTGCCAGCAGCACCCCCGGACAGGAGGGCCGTACAGATACGCAGTATTTT. It codes for CASSTPGQEGRTDTQYF.

This clone was found a few times. The V and J genes are TRBV4-3 and TRBJ1-2; the match to TRBD1 covers 7 bases. The V gene end was trimmed by 0 bases and the J gene end by 4 bases; junction bases not matched to a gene: 8. CDR3 length: 16 residues. Looked up from germline, CDR1 is LGHNA and CDR2 is YSLEER. Here the CDR3 DNA reads TGCGCCAGCAGCCAAGAAGGGGGCTCAGGGCGCTATGGCTACACCTTC. It codes for CASSQEGGSGRYGYTF.

The rearrangement joins TRBV15 to TRBJ2-5; D ambiguous. The germline V gene has CDR1 LNHNV and CDR2 YYDKDF (reference sequence). Trimming removed 3 bases from V and 5 bases from J, with 13 bases in between. The CDR3 contains 14 residues. The DNA for the CDR3 is TGTGCCACCAGCAGCGTCGATGGGCGGGAGACCCAGTACTTC. Translated: CATSSVDGRETQYF.

The genes are TRBV7-2 and TRBJ2-7; tentatively, D is TRBD1 or TRBD2 (5 bases each). The germline V gene has CDR1 SGHTA and CDR2 FQGNSA. With 5 bases removed from V and 0 bases from J, the gap between germline ends came to 11 bases. The CDR3 contains 14 residues. DNA of the CDR3: TGTGCCAGCAGCGAGGGACCGAACTCCTACGAGCAGTACTTC. Translating gives CASSEGPNSYEQYF.

On this clone: A far larger clone is only one base removed, so a read error is likely. Other DNA sequences in this specimen translate into the identical CDR3. The chain has TRBV11-2 and TRBJ2-7; 8 bases agree with TRBD2. Germline V gene data show CDR1 as SGHAT and CDR2 as FQNNGV. The CDR3 is made up of 15 amino acids. CDR3 in amino acids: CASSLAVAGIYEQYF. The DNA for the CDR3 is TGTGCCAGCAGCTTAGCCGTAGCGGGGATCTACGAGCAGTATTTC.

This chain uses TRBV5-4 with TRBJ2-2; a weak D match, TRBD1 (6 bases). Germline assignment: CDR1 SGHNT and CDR2 YYREEE (reference sequence). V shed 0 bases and J shed 11 bases, with 8 bases lying between them. There are 12 residues in the CDR3. CDR3: CASSLGTVELFF. The CDR3 nucleotides read TGTGCCAGCAGCTTGGGGACAGTAGAGCTGTTTTTT.

As concerns this clone: This same CDR3 is encoded by further DNA sequences in the sample. The rearrangement uses TRBV18 and TRBJ1-3; D ambiguous. The length of the CDR3 is 13 residues. In germline, CDR1 is KGHSH, CDR2 LQKENI. V lost 3 bases and J lost 2, with 5 bases in between. CDR3 coding DNA: TGTGCCAGCTCACCCGGGACTGGAAACACCATATATTTT. Amino acids: CASSPGTGNTIYF.